This entry features one T cell receptor beta chain sequence. This same CDR3 is encoded by further DNA sequences in the sample. Per germline, CDR1 MNHEY and CDR2 SVGAGI. The CDR3 extends over 13 amino acids. V trimming: 6 bases; J trimming: 7 bases; junction bases outside the gene matches: 2. This table comes from immunoSEQ multiplex PCR, and its TCRdb copy is limited to in-frame clones, with some not included. The sample has tens of thousands of clones; about nine tenths are singletons. This record comes from a study of blood T cell repertoires in COVID-19. Turning to the study itself: The origin of the acute and convalescent COVID-19 samples was the United States, Italy and Spain. PBMCs, B-cell-depleted T cells, or T cells provided the cDNA or gDNA that made up the material.

The Seattle site enrolled patients during active infection and followed them longitudinally. This chain joins TRBV6-5 and TRBJ1-5; 11 positions agree with TRBD1. Sequences were obtained from peripheral blood. The receptor was isolated from a man aged 55 to 70 with COVID-19, enrolled during active disease. The CDR3 here is CASSRTGGQPQHF. CDR3 DNA sequence: TGTGCCAGCAGCCGGACAGGGGGCCAGCCCCAGCATTTT.